This is a list of T cell receptor beta chains from one sample in a study of T cell responses to AZD1222 COVID-19 vaccine. The assay was immunoSEQ multiplex PCR, and TCRdb's table has in-frame clones only and misses some. The data show some 200,000 clones, about 89% seen once. Sequences were derived from peripheral blood, sampled 28 days after the second AZD1222 dose. Receptors originate from an adult who received the AZD1222 COVID-19 vaccine. Each CDR3 is given with its conserved first and last residue. Each record gives: D gene, J gene, V gene, clone size, CDR3 DNA, CDR3 protein. The D gene is left open where the match is weak. For some rows the clone size is stated as once, few or many, or as a class when expanded; others skip it.

d_gene: .
j_gene: TRBJ1-3
v_gene: TRBV7-8
abundance: .
CDR3nt: TGTGCCAGCAGGATCCAGGGGAGAAACTCTGGAAACACCATATATTTT
CDR3aa: CASRIQGRNSGNTIYF

d_gene: .
j_gene: TRBJ1-4
v_gene: TRBV3-1/TRBV3-2
abundance: .
CDR3nt: TGTGCCAGCAGCCGTAGGAACCAACGAAGGGAAAAACTGTTTTTT
CDR3aa: CASSRRNQRREKLFF

d_gene: TRBD1
j_gene: TRBJ2-1
v_gene: TRBV24-1
abundance: .
CDR3nt: TGTGCCACCAGTAGGGGGCGGAATGAGCAGTTCTTC
CDR3aa: CATSRGRNEQFF

d_gene: TRBD1
j_gene: TRBJ1-4
v_gene: TRBV10-2
abundance: .
CDR3nt: TGCGCCAGCAGTGAGTTTCCCTGGACAGGGGGGGGTGAAAAACTGTTTTTT
CDR3aa: CASSEFPWTGGGEKLFF

d_gene: .
j_gene: TRBJ2-2
v_gene: TRBV11-2
abundance: .
CDR3nt: TGTGCCAGCTCTCTCCTAAACACCGGGGAGCTGTTTTTT
CDR3aa: CASSLLNTGELFF

d_gene: .
j_gene: TRBJ2-6
v_gene: TRBV5-6
abundance: .
CDR3nt: TGCGCCCAACAGGAGACCATCTCTGGGGCCAACGTCCTGACTTTC
CDR3aa: CAQQETISGANVLTF

d_gene: .
j_gene: TRBJ1-5
v_gene: TRBV7-2
abundance: .
CDR3nt: TGTGCCAGCAGCTTAGGCGACAGGAGCAATCAGCCCCAGCATTTT
CDR3aa: CASSLGDRSNQPQHF

d_gene: TRBD2
j_gene: TRBJ2-7
v_gene: TRBV3-1/TRBV3-2
abundance: .
CDR3nt: TGTGCCAGCAGCCAGCGGCTAGCGGGGAGCGGTTGGGGCGAGCAGTACTTC
CDR3aa: CASSQRLAGSGWGEQYF

d_gene: TRBD1
j_gene: TRBJ1-1
v_gene: TRBV10-2
abundance: .
CDR3nt: TGCGCCAGCAATGGGGGGACAGGGCTCATGAACACTGAAGCTTTCTTT
CDR3aa: CASNGGTGLMNTEAFF

d_gene: .
j_gene: TRBJ1-4
v_gene: TRBV7-6
abundance: .
CDR3nt: TGTGCCAGCAGCTCATTGATCAGGGGAGAGACAACTAATGAAAAACTGTTTTTT
CDR3aa: CASSSLIRGETTNEKLFF

d_gene: TRBD1
j_gene: TRBJ1-2
v_gene: TRBV28
abundance: .
CDR3nt: TGTGCCAGCACTCGCCCAACAGGGGCGTATTATGGCTACACCTTC
CDR3aa: CASTRPTGAYYGYTF

d_gene: TRBD1
j_gene: TRBJ2-7
v_gene: TRBV10-3
abundance: .
CDR3nt: TGTGCCATCAGTGAGCTCCTGGACAGGGGGAGGGAGCAGTACTTC
CDR3aa: CAISELLDRGREQYF

d_gene: TRBD1
j_gene: TRBJ1-1
v_gene: TRBV7-2
abundance: once
CDR3nt: TGTGCCAGCAGCTCCGCCGACAGGGCGAACACTGAAGCTTTCTTT
CDR3aa: CASSSADRANTEAFF

d_gene: .
j_gene: TRBJ1-2
v_gene: TRBV18
abundance: once
CDR3nt: TGTGCCAGCTCACCTCCGGGACCCCCCTATGGCTACACCTTC
CDR3aa: CASSPPGPPYGYTF

d_gene: .
j_gene: TRBJ2-1
v_gene: TRBV5-4
abundance: .
CDR3nt: TGTGCCAGCAGCCCTGGCCCAGGGAGCTCCTACAATGAGCAGTTCTTC
CDR3aa: CASSPGPGSSYNEQFF

d_gene: TRBD1
j_gene: TRBJ2-7
v_gene: TRBV2
abundance: .
CDR3nt: TGTGCCAGCAGAAGGGACAGGGGTGAATTCTACGAGCAGTACTTC
CDR3aa: CASRRDRGEFYEQYF

d_gene: TRBD1
j_gene: TRBJ2-7
v_gene: TRBV28
abundance: .
CDR3nt: TGTGCCAGCACTCCTCCGAGACAGGGGAACAACGAGCAGTACTTC
CDR3aa: CASTPPRQGNNEQYF

d_gene: TRBD1
j_gene: TRBJ2-7
v_gene: TRBV19
abundance: .
CDR3nt: TGTGCCAGTGCCGGGACAGGGGGTCCCTACGAGCAGTACTTC
CDR3aa: CASAGTGGPYEQYF